The clone carrying this T cell receptor (beta chain) was seen repeatedly, ten times or more. Stated time point: newly diagnosed GD, antithyroid drugs for less than 3 months. Scientists built the TCR library using RNA that was extracted from PBMCs. Graves' disease diagnoses followed American Thyroid Association guidelines. Into tubes containing EDTA, about 9.6 milliliters of peripheral blood were drawn. The entry originates in a study of regulatory T cells in long-lasting Graves disease. Between the trimmed V and J ends, which lost 5 bases and 5 bases, there was a span of 9 bases. CDR3 length equals 12 residues. Germline CDR1 SEHNR, CDR2 FQNEAQ (reference sequence). For TCR beta, libraries came from iRepertoire HTBI primers and Arm-PCR of CDR3 regions. TCRdb processed the multiplex PCR reads anew with MiXCR; each CDR3 protein has one entry. Here the sample spans under 300,000 distinct CDR3 sequences, about 20% being singletons.

These data were also reused for a study on T cells in Graves' hyperthyroidism and ophthalmopathy. Turning to that study: Patients with uncontrolled infections, other autoimmune diseases, pregnancy or lactation were excluded.

The receptor was derived from a woman between 25 and 40 years old with Graves disease. This chain uses TRBV7-9 with TRBJ1-2; no reliable D call. The specimen was peripheral blood mononuclear cells (PBMCs), collected at new diagnosis, from a patient treated with antithyroid drugs. The DNA of the CDR3 is TGTGCCAGCAGCCAAGGCCAGTATGGCTACACCTTC. It yields the protein CASSQGQYGYTF.